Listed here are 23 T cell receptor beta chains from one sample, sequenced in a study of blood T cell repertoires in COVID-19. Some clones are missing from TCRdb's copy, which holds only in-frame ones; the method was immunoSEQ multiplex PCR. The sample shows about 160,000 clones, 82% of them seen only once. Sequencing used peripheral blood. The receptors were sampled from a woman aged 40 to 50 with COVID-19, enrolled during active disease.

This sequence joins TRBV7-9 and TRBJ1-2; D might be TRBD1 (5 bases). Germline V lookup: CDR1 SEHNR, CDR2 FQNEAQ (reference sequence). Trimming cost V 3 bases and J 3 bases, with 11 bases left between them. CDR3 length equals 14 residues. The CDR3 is CASSFSRADYGYTF. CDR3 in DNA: TGTGCCAGCAGCTTCTCCAGGGCGGACTATGGCTACACCTTC.

The DNA for the CDR3 is TGTGCCAGTAGCCTCGAGTCGGAGACAGGGCGCGATACGCAGTATTTT. This codes for CASSLESETGRDTQYF. The chain links TRBV19 to TRBJ2-3, with 7 bases lining up with TRBD1. Germline CDR1 is LNHDA and CDR2 is SQIVND (reference sequence). V was pared by 6 bases and J by 6 bases, with 15 bases of the junction left unmatched. This CDR3 region has 16 residues. Together with reference TRBV19 and TRBJ2-3, the CDR3 gives the full variable domain: DGGITQSPKYLFRKEGQNVTLSCEQNLNHDAMYWYRQDPGQGLRLIYYSQIVNDFQKGDIAEGYSVSREKKESFPLTVTSAQKNPTAFYLCASSLESETGRDTQYFGPGTRLTVL.

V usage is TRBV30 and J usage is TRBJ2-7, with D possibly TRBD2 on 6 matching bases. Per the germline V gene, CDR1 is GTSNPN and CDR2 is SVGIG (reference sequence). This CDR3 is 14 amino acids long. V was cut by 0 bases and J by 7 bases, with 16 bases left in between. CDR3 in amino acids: CAWSVGSSLVEQYF. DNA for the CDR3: TGTGCCTGGAGTGTCGGGAGCAGTCTGGTGGAGCAGTACTTC.

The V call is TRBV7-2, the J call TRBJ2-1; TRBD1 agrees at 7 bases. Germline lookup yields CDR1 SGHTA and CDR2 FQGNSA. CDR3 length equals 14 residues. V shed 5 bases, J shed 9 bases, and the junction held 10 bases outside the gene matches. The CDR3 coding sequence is TGTGCCAGCAGCCCAGGGACAGAATACTTTGAGCAGTTCTTC. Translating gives CASSPGTEYFEQFF.

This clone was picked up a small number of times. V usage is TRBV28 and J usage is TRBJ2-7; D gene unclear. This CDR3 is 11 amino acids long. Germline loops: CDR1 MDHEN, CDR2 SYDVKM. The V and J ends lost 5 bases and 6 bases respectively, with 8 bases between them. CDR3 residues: CASSTYGEQYF. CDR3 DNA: TGTGCCAGCAGTACCTATGGCGAGCAGTACTTC.

The CDR3 DNA is TGTGCCTCCCGGGACTTTCTAGGGTCCTACAATGAGCAGTTCTTC. This gives the protein CASRDFLGSYNEQFF. This sequence joins TRBV28 and TRBJ2-1, with a possible D match to TRBD2 (6 bases). Germline values: CDR1 MDHEN, CDR2 SYDVKM. V lost 11 bases, J lost 1 base, and 18 bases lay in between. The length of the CDR3 is 15 residues.

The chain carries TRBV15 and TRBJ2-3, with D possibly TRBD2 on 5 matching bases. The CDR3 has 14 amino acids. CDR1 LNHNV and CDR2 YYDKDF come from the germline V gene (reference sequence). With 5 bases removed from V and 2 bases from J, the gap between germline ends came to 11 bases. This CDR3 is CATSAGRNTDTQYF. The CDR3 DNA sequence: TGTGCCACCAGCGCGGGCCGGAACACAGATACGCAGTATTTT. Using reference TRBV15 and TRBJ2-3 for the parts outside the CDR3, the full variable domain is DAMVIQNPRYQVTQFGKPVTLSCSQTLNHNVMYWYQQKSSQAPKLLFHYYDKDFNNEADTPDNFQSRRPNTSFCFLDIRSPGLGDTAMYLCATSAGRNTDTQYFGPGTRLTVL.

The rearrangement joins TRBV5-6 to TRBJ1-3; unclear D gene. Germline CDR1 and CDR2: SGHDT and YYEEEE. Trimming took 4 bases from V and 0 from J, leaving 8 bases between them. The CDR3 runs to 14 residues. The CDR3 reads CASSPRVSGNTIYF. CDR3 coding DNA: TGTGCCAGCAGCCCGAGGGTCTCTGGAAACACCATATATTTT.

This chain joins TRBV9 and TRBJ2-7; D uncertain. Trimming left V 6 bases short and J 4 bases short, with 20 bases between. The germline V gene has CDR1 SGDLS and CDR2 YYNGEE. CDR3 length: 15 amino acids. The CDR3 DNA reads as TGTGCCAGCATTCCCCACCGCGTCGCGCGGTACGAGCAGTACGTC. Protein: CASIPHRVARYEQYV.

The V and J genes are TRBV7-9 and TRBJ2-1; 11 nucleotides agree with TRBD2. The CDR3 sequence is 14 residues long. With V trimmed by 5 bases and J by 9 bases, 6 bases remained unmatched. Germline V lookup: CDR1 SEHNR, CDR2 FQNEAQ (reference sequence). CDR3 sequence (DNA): TGTGCCAGCAGCCCCGGGACTAGCGGTACTGAGCAGTTCTTC. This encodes CASSPGTSGTEQFF. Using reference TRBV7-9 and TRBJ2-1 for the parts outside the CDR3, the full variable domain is DTGVSQNPRHKITKRGQNVTFRCDPISEHNRLYWYRQTLGQGPEFLTYFQNEAQLEKSRLLSDRFSAERPKGSFSTLEIQRTEQGDSAMYLCASSPGTSGTEQFFGPGTRLTVL.

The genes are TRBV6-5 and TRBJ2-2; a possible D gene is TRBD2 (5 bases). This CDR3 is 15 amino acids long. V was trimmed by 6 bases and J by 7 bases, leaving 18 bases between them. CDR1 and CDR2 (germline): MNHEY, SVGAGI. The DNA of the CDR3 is TGTGCCAGCAGCCCCAACCCAACACGGGGCGGGGAGCTGTTTTTT. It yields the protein CASSPNPTRGGELFF.

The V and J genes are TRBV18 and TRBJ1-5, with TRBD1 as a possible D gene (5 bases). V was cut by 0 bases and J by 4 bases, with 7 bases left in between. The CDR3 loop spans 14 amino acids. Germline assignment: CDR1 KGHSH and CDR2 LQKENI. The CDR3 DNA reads TGTGCCAGCTCACCACCGGGGGGGAATCAGCCCCAGCATTTT. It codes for CASSPPGGNQPQHF.

The CDR3 is CASSFSTNEKLFF. The CDR3 coding sequence is TGTGCCAGCAGCTTCTCAACTAATGAAAAACTGTTTTTT. V gene TRBV5-5 combines with J gene TRBJ1-4; D is unclear. V lost 2 bases and J 0 bases, leaving 2 bases between the germline ends. This CDR3 has 13 residues. Germline V lookup: CDR1 SGHKS, CDR2 YYEKEE (reference sequence). Using reference TRBV5-5 and TRBJ1-4 for the parts outside the CDR3, the full variable domain is DAGVTQSPTHLIKTRGQQVTLRCSPISGHKSVSWYQQVLGQGPQFIFQYYEKEERGRGNFPDRFSARQFPNYSSELNVNALLLGDSALYLCASSFSTNEKLFFGSGTQLSVL.

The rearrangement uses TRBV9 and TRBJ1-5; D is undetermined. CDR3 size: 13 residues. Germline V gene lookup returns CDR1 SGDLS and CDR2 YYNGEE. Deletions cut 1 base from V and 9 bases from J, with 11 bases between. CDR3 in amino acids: CASSVTGVGPQHF. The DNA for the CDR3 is TGTGCCAGCAGCGTAACCGGAGTGGGGCCCCAGCATTTT.

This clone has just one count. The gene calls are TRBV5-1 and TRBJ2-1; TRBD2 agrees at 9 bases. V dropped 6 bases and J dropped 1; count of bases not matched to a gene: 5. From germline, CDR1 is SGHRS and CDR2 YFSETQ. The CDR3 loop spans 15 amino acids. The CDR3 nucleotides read TGCGCCAGCACCTATAGCGGGAGTTCCTACAATGAGCAGTTCTTC. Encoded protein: CASTYSGSSYNEQFF.

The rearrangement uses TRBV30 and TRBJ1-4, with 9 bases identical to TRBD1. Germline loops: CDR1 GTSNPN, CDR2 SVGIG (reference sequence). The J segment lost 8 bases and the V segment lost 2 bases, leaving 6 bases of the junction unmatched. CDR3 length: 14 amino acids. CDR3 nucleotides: TGTGCCTGGAGTATCGGACAGGGGCCGGAAAAACTGTTTTTT. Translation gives CAWSIGQGPEKLFF.

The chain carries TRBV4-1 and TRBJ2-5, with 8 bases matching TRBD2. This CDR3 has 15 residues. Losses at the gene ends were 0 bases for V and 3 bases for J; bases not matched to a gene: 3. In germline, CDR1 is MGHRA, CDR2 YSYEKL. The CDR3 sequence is CASSQERTSKETQYF. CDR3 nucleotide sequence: TGCGCCAGCAGCCAAGAGAGGACTAGCAAAGAGACCCAGTACTTC.

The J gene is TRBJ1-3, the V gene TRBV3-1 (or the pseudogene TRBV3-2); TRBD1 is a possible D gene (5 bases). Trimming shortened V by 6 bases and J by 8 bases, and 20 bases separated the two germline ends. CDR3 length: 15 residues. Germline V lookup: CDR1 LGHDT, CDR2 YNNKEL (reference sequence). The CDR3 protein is CASSRQSAVGDTIYF. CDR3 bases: TGTGCCAGCAGTCGACAGTCTGCAGTCGGAGACACCATATATTTT.

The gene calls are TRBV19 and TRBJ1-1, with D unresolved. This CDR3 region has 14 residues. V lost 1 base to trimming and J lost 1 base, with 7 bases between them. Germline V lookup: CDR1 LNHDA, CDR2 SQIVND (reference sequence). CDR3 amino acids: CASSIGGSNTEAFF. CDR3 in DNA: TGTGCCAGTAGTATAGGAGGGTCGAACACTGAAGCTTTCTTT. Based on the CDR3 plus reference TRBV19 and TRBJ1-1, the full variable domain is DGGITQSPKYLFRKEGQNVTLSCEQNLNHDAMYWYRQDPGQGLRLIYYSQIVNDFQKGDIAEGYSVSREKKESFPLTVTSAQKNPTAFYLCASSIGGSNTEAFFGQGTRLTVV.

The CDR3 spells CASSQDQGGMGSPLHF. The CDR3 nucleotides are TGCGCCAGCAGCCAAGATCAGGGCGGTATGGGGTCACCCCTCCACTTT. The chain has TRBV4-1 and TRBJ1-6; D is possibly TRBD1 (5 bases). Germline CDR1 reads MGHRA; CDR2 reads YSYEKL. V lost 0 bases and J 10 bases, leaving 16 bases between the germline ends. This CDR3 spans 16 amino acids.

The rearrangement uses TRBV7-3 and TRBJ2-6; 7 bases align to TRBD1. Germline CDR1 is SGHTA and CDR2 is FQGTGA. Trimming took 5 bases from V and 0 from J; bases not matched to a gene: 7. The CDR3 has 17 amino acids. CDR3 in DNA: TGTGCCAGCAGCAAAGTAGGGACAGACTCTGGGGCCAACGTCCTGACTTTC. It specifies CASSKVGTDSGANVLTF.

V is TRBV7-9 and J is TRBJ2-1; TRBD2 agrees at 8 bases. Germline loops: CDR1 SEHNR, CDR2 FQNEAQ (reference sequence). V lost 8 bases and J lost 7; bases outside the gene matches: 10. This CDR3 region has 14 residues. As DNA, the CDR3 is TGTGCCAGCGGACAAGCCGGGACTAGTAATGAGCAGTTCTTC. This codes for CASGQAGTSNEQFF.

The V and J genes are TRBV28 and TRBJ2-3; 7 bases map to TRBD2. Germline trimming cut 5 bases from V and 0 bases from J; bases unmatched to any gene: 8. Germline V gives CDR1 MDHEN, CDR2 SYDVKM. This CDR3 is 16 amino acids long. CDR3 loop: CASSPWDYRSTDTQYF. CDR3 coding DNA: TGTGCCAGCAGTCCGTGGGACTACCGAAGCACAGATACGCAGTATTTT. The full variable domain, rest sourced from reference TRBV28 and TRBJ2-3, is DVKVTQSSRYLVKRTGEKVFLECVQDMDHENMFWYRQDPGLGLRLIYFSYDVKMKEKGDIPEGYSVSREKKERFSLILESASTNQTSMYLCASSPWDYRSTDTQYFGPGTRLTVL.